The 2 T cell receptor beta chains listed next were all sequenced from one sample in a study of cytotoxic CD8 clonotypes in ibrutinib-treated CLL. Some clones are missing from TCRdb's copy, which holds only in-frame ones; the method was immunoSEQ multiplex PCR. The data hold 20,000 to 25,000 clones, with approximately 81% observed a single time. The material was PBMCs, obtained before ibrutinib treatment. The receptors come from a human donor with chronic lymphocytic leukemia.

The J gene is TRBJ1-5, the V gene TRBV7-6, with unresolved D. The CDR3 is 16 amino acids. V lost 1 base and J 0 bases, leaving 10 bases between the germline ends. Per the germline V gene, CDR1 is SGHVS and CDR2 is FNYEAQ. CDR3 sequence: CASSLEAGYSNQPQHF. CDR3 nucleotide sequence: TGTGCCAGCAGCTTAGAGGCCGGGTATAGCAATCAGCCCCAGCATTTT.

V and J are TRBV27 and TRBJ2-7; D remains ambiguous. The CDR3 sequence is 13 residues long. V dropped 4 bases and J dropped 2 bases, with 9 bases sitting between them. CDR1 is MNHEY and CDR2 is SMNVEV in the germline V gene (reference sequence). DNA of the CDR3: TGTGCCAGCAGTTGGTCTCGGGCCTACGAGCAGTACTTC. It yields the protein CASSWSRAYEQYF.